This paragraph reports one T cell receptor (beta chain). As yet, its antigen is unknown. CDR3 length: 13 residues. Germline V gene sequence: CDR1 MGHRA, CDR2 YSYEKL. The ends were cut back, 1 base at V and 2 bases at J, with 6 bases in the middle. This sample was taken from a study of cytomegalovirus exposure and HLA in healthy donors. Whole-study findings and limits: With later analysis, a missense DCLRE1C variant became linked to TCR beta V- and J-gene trimming.

Primers included in the PCR were 60 Vbeta and 13 Jbeta primers. Method: immunoSEQ multiplex PCR; TCRdb's copy keeps in-frame clones and lacks some. The repertoire includes 150,000 to 200,000 clones, around 82% of them detected once, and about 2.5% sits in the top ten. The source of this sequence is a woman between 25 and 40 years old in good health and CMV-seropositive. The material sequenced was PBMCs. The genes are TRBV4-1 and TRBJ2-7; no firm D call. The CDR3 sequence: CASSQVLAYEQYF. CDR3 nucleotides: TGCGCCAGCAGCCAAGTTCTCGCCTACGAGCAGTACTTC.